This T cell receptor (beta chain) was retrieved from a study of blood T cell repertoires in COVID-19. Study in general: Donors in the United States, Italy and Spain gave samples during acute or convalescent COVID-19. T cells, B-cell-depleted T cells, or PBMCs supplied cDNA or gDNA.

CDR1 is LNHDA and CDR2 is SQIVND in the germline V gene (reference sequence). V lost 5 bases and J lost 8, with 15 bases in between. CDR3 length: 13 residues. Per the study methods: Estimated nucleated cell counts came from reference gene primer amplification. Here immunoSEQ multiplex PCR was the method, and the copy in TCRdb shows in-frame clones only, minus some. That table is the source of V, J and clone size, and D and trimming were worked out from the DNA. Here the sample spans over 200,000 clones, about 88% being singletons. Sequencing used peripheral blood. The TCR was taken from a man in his forties or fifties with active or convalescent COVID-19. The chain carries TRBV19 and TRBJ1-2; D is uncertain. This chain's CDR3 is CASSPGSLPGYTF. CDR3 nucleotides: TGTGCCAGTAGTCCCGGGTCCCTGCCCGGCTACACCTTC. Full variable domain (missing parts from reference TRBV19 and TRBJ1-2): DGGITQSPKYLFRKEGQNVTLSCEQNLNHDAMYWYRQDPGQGLRLIYYSQIVNDFQKGDIAEGYSVSREKKESFPLTVTSAQKNPTAFYLCASSPGSLPGYTFGSGTRLTVV.